These 14 T cell receptor beta chains came from one sample sequenced in a study of T cells in Graves' hyperthyroidism and ophthalmopathy. From RNA transcripts, TCR beta CDR3 regions were amplified. The TCR CDR3 was amplified in a first-round RT-PCR using the HTBI primer set. Each CDR3 protein is one row after TCRdb ran MiXCR on the multiplex PCR reads. The sample lists 490,000 or so distinct CDR3 sequences; more than 15% were seen once. Sample: blood. The receptors here all came from a woman younger than 45 with Graves' ophthalmopathy.

This clonotype was observed once. The chain recombines TRBV5-1 with TRBJ1-1; D is unclear. With 0 bases removed from V and 10 bases from J, the gap between germline ends came to 10 bases. This CDR3 contains 12 residues. Germline lookup yields CDR1 SGHRS and CDR2 YFSETQ. CDR3 in DNA: TGCGCCAGCAGCTTGGGAGGCAGAGGAGCTTTCTTT. Amino acids: CASSLGGRGAFF.

Comment on this clonotype: A much larger clone sits a single nucleotide away, making a read error possible. The gene calls are TRBV20-1 and TRBJ1-5, with 12 bases identical to TRBD1. This CDR3 comprises 15 residues. The junction had 9 bases not matched to a gene; V was cut back by 3 bases and J by 9 bases. In germline, CDR1 is DFQATT, CDR2 SNEGSKA (reference sequence). In DNA form, the CDR3 reads TGCAGTGCTAGTACCGGGACAGGGGGCGGTCGGCCCCAGCATTTT. Its translation is CSASTGTGGGRPQHF.

J is TRBJ1-5 and V is TRBV28; D might be TRBD1 (6 bases). The germline V gene has CDR1 MDHEN and CDR2 SYDVKM. The CDR3 covers 12 residues. Trimming removed 6 bases from V and 11 bases from J, with 14 bases in between. This chain's CDR3 is CASSETGSAQHF. The CDR3, as DNA: TGTGCCAGCAGCGAAACAGGGTCCGCCCAGCATTTT.

This clonotype has only a few counts. This rearrangement joins TRBV4-3 to TRBJ1-4, with D possibly TRBD1 on 6 matching bases. The CDR3 loop spans 19 amino acids. Germline values: CDR1 LGHNA, CDR2 YSLEER. V lost 3 bases and J lost 0, with 20 bases in between. Written as DNA, the CDR3 is TGCGCCAGCAGCCATTACGCCCTAGACGGGGGGCCAACTAATGAAAAACTGTTTTTT. This sequence encodes CASSHYALDGGPTNEKLFF.

At least ten counts were recorded for this clonotype. V and J are TRBV5-1 and TRBJ2-7; tentatively, D is TRBD2 (5 bases). From germline, CDR1 is SGHRS and CDR2 YFSETQ. V shed 4 bases and J shed 5 bases, with 7 bases lying between them. This CDR3 comprises 11 residues. The CDR3 bases are TGCGCCAGCAGCCCCGGGAACGAGCAGTACTTC. As protein: CASSPGNEQYF.

The table lists this clonotype with many counts. The V call is TRBV28, the J call TRBJ1-1; 8 nucleotides match TRBD1. The junction had 4 bases not matched to a gene; V was cut back by 3 bases and J by 1 base. The germline V gene encodes CDR1 MDHEN and CDR2 SYDVKM. This CDR3 region has 15 residues. CDR3 sequence reads: CASSLSGTGNTEAFF. As DNA, the CDR3 is TGTGCCAGCAGTTTGTCCGGGACAGGGAACACTGAAGCTTTCTTT.

At least ten counts were recorded for this clonotype. The chain is built from TRBV7-2 and TRBJ2-1; D unresolved. CDR3 length equals 15 residues. Germline lookup yields CDR1 SGHTA and CDR2 FQGNSA. Trimming took off 2 bases at V and 0 bases at J, with 8 bases between the two ends. The CDR3 sequence is CASSLKPSSYNEQFF. In nucleotides, the CDR3 is TGTGCCAGCAGCTTAAAACCGAGCTCCTACAATGAGCAGTTCTTC.

This clonotype was seen a handful of times. The V gene is TRBV28, the J gene TRBJ2-2, with a weak D call TRBD1 (6 bases). V was pared by 3 bases and J by 1 base, with 9 bases between. Germline V gives CDR1 MDHEN, CDR2 SYDVKM. CDR3 size: 15 residues. CDR3 sequence reads: CASSFTGQNTGELFF. CDR3 DNA sequence: TGTGCCAGCAGTTTTACGGGACAGAACACCGGGGAGCTGTTTTTT.

This clonotype was counted a single time. This chain links TRBV2 with TRBJ2-3; 13 positions match TRBD2. V trimming: 1 base; J trimming: 7 bases; junction bases outside the gene matches: 5. The CDR3 runs 16 residues. CDR1 is SNHLY and CDR2 is FYNNEI in the germline V gene. The chain's CDR3 is CASSEGTSGGLNTQYF. For the CDR3, the DNA is TGTGCCAGCAGTGAAGGGACTAGCGGGGGCTTGAATACGCAGTATTTT. Using reference TRBV2 and TRBJ2-3 for the parts outside the CDR3, the full variable domain is EPEVTQTPSHQVTQMGQEVILRCVPISNHLYFYWYRQILGQKVEFLVSFYNNEISEKSEIFDDQFSVERPDGSNFTLKIRSTKLEDSAMYFCASSEGTSGGLNTQYFGPGTRLTVL.

V is TRBV15 and J is TRBJ2-1; D is unclear. This CDR3 is built from 13 residues. Trimming removed 5 bases from V and 5 bases from J, with 10 bases in between. Looked up from germline, CDR1 is LNHNV and CDR2 is YYDKDF (reference sequence). The CDR3 spells CATSPLPDNEQFF. CDR3 bases: TGTGCCACCAGCCCTCTGCCGGACAATGAGCAGTTCTTC.

Here the CDR3 DNA reads TGTGCCAGCACCCCACGACAGGGGAAAGAGACCCAGTACTTC. Protein: CASTPRQGKETQYF. The genes are TRBV9 and TRBJ2-5; 8 bases are shared with TRBD1. The germline gives CDR1 SGDLS, CDR2 YYNGEE. The CDR3 is made up of 14 amino acids. The junction had 7 bases not matched to a gene; V was cut back by 6 bases and J by 3 bases.

This clonotype was recorded at least ten times. The genes are TRBV7-3 and TRBJ2-7, with D possibly TRBD1 on 5 matching bases. This CDR3 has 14 residues. From germline, CDR1 is SGHTA and CDR2 FQGTGA. V shed 2 bases and J shed 5 bases, with 13 bases lying between them. The CDR3 protein is CASSLSQGTHEQYF. CDR3 DNA sequence: TGTGCCAGCAGCTTATCGCAGGGAACCCACGAGCAGTACTTC.

There are many counts of this clonotype. CDR3: CASRQPGGSEQFF. The CDR3 DNA reads as TGTGCCAGCAGACAACCAGGGGGCAGTGAGCAGTTCTTC. The V call is TRBV6-2 or TRBV6-3, the J call TRBJ2-1; 8 bases agree with TRBD1. There are 13 residues in the CDR3. Trimming at V came to 6 bases and at J to 9 bases, leaving 7 bases not matched to a gene. From germline, CDR1 is MNHEY and CDR2 SVGEGT.

This clonotype was recorded a few times. The rearrangement joins TRBV4-3 to TRBJ2-6; D possibly corresponds to TRBD1 (5 bases). The CDR3 sequence is 20 residues long. From germline, CDR1 is LGHNA and CDR2 YSLEER. With 1 base removed from V and 1 base from J, the gap between germline ends came to 20 bases. CDR3 nucleotides: TGCGCCAGCAGCCAAGTCCGAGACAGCCCAAATTCTTCTGGGGCCAACGTCCTGACTTTC. Protein: CASSQVRDSPNSSGANVLTF.